The clone carrying this T cell receptor (beta chain) appeared a single time. The data are from a study of T cell responses to AZD1222 COVID-19 vaccine. Assay: immunoSEQ multiplex PCR; the TCRdb copy retains only in-frame clones and omits some. The profile covers over 100,000 clones, with 90% appearing a single time and 6.9% taken by the ten largest. V dropped 5 bases and J dropped 2; count of bases not matched to a gene: 5. The CDR3 loop spans 15 amino acids. CDR1 and CDR2 (germline): SGHAT, FQDESV (reference sequence). The chain links TRBV11-1 to TRBJ2-5, with 10 positions matching TRBD1. The TCR sequence derives from an adult in good health. The sequencing used peripheral blood, collected on day 0 of AZD1222 vaccination. The CDR3: CASSARDRGQETQYF. In DNA, the CDR3 is TGTGCCAGCAGCGCCCGGGACAGGGGTCAAGAGACCCAGTACTTC.